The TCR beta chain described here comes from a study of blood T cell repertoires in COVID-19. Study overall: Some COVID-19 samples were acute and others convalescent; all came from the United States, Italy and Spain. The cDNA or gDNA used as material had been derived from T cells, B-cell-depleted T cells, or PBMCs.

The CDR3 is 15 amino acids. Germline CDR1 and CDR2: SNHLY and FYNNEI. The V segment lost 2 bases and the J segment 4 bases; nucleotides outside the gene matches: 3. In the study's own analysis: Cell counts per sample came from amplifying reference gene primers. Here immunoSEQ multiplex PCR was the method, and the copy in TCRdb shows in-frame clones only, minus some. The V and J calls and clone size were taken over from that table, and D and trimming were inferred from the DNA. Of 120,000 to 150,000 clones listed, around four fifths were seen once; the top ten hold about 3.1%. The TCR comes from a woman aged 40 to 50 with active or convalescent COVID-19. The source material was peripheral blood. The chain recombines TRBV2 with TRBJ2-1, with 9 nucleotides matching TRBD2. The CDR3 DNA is TGTGCCAGCAGTGAAAGGCTAGCGGGGTACAATGAGCAGTTCTTC. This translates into CASSERLAGYNEQFF.